This T cell receptor beta chain was recovered during a study of cytomegalovirus exposure and HLA in healthy donors (TCRdb year 2017). Looking at the study overall: The 700 or so repertoires of the first cohort and the 120 validation repertoires were produced on the same platform, according to a later analysis. The study aimed to test whether cataloging public T cell receptors could reveal signatures of past pathogen exposure. A separate validation cohort of approximately 130 different subjects was used in addition to the roughly 670-subject first cohort. To predict cytomegalovirus infection status, the study brought together high-throughput TCR immunosequencing, statistical association of individual TCRs with disease status, and machine learning.

Separate from the roughly 650-subject first cohort, the validation cohort of some 130 subjects was the group to which the donors belonged. Preparation of the library involved the immunoSEQ multiplex PCR assay. For the original study's pipeline: A statistical classification framework was developed to diagnose cytomegalovirus status using the catalog of TCR beta chain sequences. The clones in this table, taken by TCRdb from immuneACCESS, are in-frame only. Not every clone is retained; where verified, under half of the shortfall comes from an unresolved V gene, and the cause of the rest is unknown. Clone size and V and J calls were adopted from that table, with D and trimming inferred from the DNA. The sample has some 340,000 clones on record, approximately 90% of them singletons. The ten largest account for 0.95% to 1.5% of the sample. The CDR3 spans 14 residues, from the cysteine through the phenylalanine. CDR3 DNA only is kept here, 42 bases in frame from base 1. V ends up 5 bases short and J 7 bases short, with an unmatched junction base count of 8. In the germline V gene (reference sequence), CDR1 corresponds to LNHDA and CDR2 to SQIVND.

Study-wide conclusions, independent of this receptor: The study gave a list of 150 to 200 TCR beta chains associated with cytomegalovirus. In both the original and validation cohorts, the classifier was reported to diagnose cytomegalovirus status with high specificity and sensitivity. A later analysis found that TCRs clustered in the first cohort also tended to co-occur in the 130 or so validation repertoires, with 94% of cluster scores above 0. While some public TCRs were present in many individuals, most TCR sequences turned up only very rarely across donors. According to the authors, the approach could potentially be generalized to other disease states and immunological phenotypes. All 120 repertoires were used to score co-occurrence in the validation cohort in a later analysis, because that analysis had no HLA typing for the cohort. In vitro tests confirmed that a few of the cytomegalovirus-associated TCR beta chains recognize cytomegalovirus antigens.

About this clone itself: It lacks a known antigen. The sample holds no much larger clone one base away, and base qualities are not on file.

Input material: PBMCs. The chain uses TRBV19 and TRBJ2-1; 7 nucleotides in the junction match TRBD1. The receptor was derived from a woman between 25 and 40 years old in good health and CMV-seropositive. The CDR3 is CASSSPTGFNEQFF. In nucleotides, the sequence is TGTGCCAGTAGTTCGCCGACAGGGTTTAATGAGCAGTTCTTC.